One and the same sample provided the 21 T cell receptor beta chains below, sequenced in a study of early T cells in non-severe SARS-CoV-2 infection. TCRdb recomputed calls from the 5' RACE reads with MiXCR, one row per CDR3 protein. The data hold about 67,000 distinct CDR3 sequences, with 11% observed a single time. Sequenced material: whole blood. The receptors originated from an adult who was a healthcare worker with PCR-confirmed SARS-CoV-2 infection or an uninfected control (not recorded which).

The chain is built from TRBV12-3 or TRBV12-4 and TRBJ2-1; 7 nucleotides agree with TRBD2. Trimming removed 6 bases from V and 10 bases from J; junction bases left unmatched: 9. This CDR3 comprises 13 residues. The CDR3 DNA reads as TGTGCCAGCAGCATGGACGGGGGGAGGGAGCAGTTCTTC. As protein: CASSMDGGREQFF.

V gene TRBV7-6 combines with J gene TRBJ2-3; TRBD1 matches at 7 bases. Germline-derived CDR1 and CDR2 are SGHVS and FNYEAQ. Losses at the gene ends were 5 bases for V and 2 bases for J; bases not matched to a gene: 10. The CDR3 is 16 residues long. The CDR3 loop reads CASSVRGGGATDTQYF. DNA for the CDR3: TGTGCCAGCAGCGTCCGAGGGGGCGGAGCCACAGATACGCAGTATTTT.

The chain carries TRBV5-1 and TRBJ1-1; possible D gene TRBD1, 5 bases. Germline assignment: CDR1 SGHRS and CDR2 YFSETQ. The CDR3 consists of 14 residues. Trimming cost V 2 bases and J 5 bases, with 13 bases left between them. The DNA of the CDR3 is TGCGCCAGCAGCTTCGACCCAGGGTCAACTGAAGCTTTCTTT. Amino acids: CASSFDPGSTEAFF.

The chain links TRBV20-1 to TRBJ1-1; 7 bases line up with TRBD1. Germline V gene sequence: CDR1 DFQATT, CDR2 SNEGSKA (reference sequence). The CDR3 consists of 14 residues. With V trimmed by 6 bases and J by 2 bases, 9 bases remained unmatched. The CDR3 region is CSALTGSGNTEAFF. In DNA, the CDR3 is TGCAGTGCCCTGACAGGGTCAGGTAACACTGAAGCTTTCTTT.

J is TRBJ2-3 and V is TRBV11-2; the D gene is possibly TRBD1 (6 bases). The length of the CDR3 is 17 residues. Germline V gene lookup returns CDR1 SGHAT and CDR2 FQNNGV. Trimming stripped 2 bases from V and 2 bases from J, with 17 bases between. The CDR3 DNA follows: TGTGCCAGCAGCTTAAGGAGAAGGCAGGGGCACACAGATACGCAGTATTTT. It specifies CASSLRRRQGHTDTQYF.

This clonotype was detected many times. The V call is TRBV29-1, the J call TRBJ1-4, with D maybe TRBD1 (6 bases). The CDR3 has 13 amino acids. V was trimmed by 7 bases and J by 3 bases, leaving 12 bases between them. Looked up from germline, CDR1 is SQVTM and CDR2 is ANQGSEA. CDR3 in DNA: TGCAGCGCGGGGGCCGCGGCTAATGAAAAACTGTTTTTT. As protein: CSAGAAANEKLFF.

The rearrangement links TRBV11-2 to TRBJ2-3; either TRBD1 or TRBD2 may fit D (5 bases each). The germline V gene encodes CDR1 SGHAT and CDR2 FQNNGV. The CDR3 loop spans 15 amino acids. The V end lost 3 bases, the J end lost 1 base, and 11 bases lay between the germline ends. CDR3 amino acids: CASSFGALGTDTQYF. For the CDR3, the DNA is TGTGCCAGCAGCTTCGGGGCGTTGGGCACAGATACGCAGTATTTT.

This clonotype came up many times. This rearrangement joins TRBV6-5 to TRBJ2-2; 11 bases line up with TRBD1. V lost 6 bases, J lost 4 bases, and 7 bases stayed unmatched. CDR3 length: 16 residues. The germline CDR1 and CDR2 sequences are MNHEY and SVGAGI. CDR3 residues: CASRRTDRGLTGELFF. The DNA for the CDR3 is TGTGCCAGCAGACGAACGGACAGGGGGCTCACCGGGGAGCTGTTTTTT.

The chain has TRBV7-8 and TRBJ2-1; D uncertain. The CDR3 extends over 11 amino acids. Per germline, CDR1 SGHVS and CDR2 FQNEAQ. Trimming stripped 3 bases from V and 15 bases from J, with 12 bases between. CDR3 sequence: CASSLKEIGFF. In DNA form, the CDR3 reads TGTGCCAGCAGCTTGAAAGAAATCGGGTTCTTC.

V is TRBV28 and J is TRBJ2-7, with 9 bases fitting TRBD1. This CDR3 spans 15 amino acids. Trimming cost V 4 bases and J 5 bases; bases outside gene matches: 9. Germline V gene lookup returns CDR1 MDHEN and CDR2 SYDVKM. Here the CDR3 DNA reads TGTGCCAGCAGTTCCTGGGGACAGGGCAGGCACGAGCAGTACTTC. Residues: CASSSWGQGRHEQYF.

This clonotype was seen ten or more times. The CDR3 region has the DNA TGCAGTGCTAGAGTAGGACAGGGCGGCACCTTC. Residues: CSARVGQGGTF. The V and J genes are TRBV20-1 and TRBJ1-2; TRBD1 matches 8 bases. This CDR3 comprises 11 residues. The germline V gene encodes CDR1 DFQATT and CDR2 SNEGSKA (reference sequence). The junction had 5 bases not matched to a gene; V was cut back by 1 base and J by 13 bases.

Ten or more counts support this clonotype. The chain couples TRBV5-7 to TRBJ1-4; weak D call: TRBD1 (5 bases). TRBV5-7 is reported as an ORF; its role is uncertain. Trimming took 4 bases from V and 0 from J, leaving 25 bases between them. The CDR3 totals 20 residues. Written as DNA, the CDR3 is TGTGCCAGCAGCCCCTCTCTGTCGGGGGGGATGAGGGCAACTAATGAAAAACTGTTTTTT. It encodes CASSPSLSGGMRATNEKLFF.

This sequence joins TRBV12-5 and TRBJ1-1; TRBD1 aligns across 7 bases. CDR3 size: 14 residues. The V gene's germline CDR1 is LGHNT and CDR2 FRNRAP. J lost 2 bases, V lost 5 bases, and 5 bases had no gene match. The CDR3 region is CASGDRDRNTEAFF. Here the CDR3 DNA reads TGTGCTAGTGGTGACCGGGACAGAAACACTGAAGCTTTCTTT.

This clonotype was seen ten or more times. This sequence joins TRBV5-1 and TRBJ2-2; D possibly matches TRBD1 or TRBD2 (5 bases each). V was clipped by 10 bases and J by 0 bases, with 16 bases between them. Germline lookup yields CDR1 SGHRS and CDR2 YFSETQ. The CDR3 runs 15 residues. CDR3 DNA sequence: TGCGCCTCCGGGGCCCAGTTCGCGAACACCGGGGAGCTGTTTTTT. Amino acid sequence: CASGAQFANTGELFF.

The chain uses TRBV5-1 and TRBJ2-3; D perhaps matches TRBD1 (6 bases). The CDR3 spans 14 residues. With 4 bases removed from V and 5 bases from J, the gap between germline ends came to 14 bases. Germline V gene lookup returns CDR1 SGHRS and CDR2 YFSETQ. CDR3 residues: CASSPSGAIDTQYF. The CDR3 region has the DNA TGCGCCAGCAGCCCCTCAGGGGCCATAGATACGCAGTATTTT. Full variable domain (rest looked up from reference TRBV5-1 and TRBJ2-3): KAGVTQTPRYLIKTRGQQVTLSCSPISGHRSVSWYQQTPGQGLQFLFEYFSETQRNKGNFPGRFSGRQFSNSRSEMNVSTLELGDSALYLCASSPSGAIDTQYFGPGTRLTVL.

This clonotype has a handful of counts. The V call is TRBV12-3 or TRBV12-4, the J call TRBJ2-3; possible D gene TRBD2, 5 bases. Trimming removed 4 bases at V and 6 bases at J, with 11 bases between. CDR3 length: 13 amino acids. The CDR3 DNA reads TGTGCCAGCAGTTCTTTGAGGAGGGATACGCAGTATTTT. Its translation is CASSSLRRDTQYF.

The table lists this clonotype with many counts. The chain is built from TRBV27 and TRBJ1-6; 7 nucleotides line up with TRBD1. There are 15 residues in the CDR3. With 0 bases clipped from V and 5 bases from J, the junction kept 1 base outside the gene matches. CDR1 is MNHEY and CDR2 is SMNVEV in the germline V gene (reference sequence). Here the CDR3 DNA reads TGTGCCAGCAGTTTATCGACAGGGAATAATTCACCCCTCCACTTT. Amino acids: CASSLSTGNNSPLHF.

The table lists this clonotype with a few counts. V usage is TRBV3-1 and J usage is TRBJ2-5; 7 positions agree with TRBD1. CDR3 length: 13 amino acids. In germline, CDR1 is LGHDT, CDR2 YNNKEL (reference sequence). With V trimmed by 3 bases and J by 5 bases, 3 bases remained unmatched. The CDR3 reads CASSHGTDETQYF. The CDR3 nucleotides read TGTGCCAGCAGCCACGGGACAGACGAGACCCAGTACTTC.

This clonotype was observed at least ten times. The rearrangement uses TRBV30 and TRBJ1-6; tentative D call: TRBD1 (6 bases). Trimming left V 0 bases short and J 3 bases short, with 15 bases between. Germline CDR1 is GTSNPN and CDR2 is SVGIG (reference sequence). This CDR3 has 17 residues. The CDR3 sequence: CAWSVQGLKSYNSPLHF. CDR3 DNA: TGTGCCTGGAGTGTACAGGGACTCAAGAGCTATAATTCACCCCTCCACTTT.

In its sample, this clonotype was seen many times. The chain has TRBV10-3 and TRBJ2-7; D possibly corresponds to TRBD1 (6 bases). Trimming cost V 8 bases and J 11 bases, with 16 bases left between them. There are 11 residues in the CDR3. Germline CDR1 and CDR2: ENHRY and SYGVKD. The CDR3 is CAIGGEQGEYF. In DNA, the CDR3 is TGTGCCATCGGGGGTGAACAGGGCGAGTACTTC.

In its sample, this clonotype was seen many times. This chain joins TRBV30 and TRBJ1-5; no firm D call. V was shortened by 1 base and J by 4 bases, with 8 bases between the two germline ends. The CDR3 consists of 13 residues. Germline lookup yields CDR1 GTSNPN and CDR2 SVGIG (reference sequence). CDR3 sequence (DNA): TGTGCCTGGAGTGGGGGTATTAATCAGCCCCAGCATTTT. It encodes CAWSGGINQPQHF. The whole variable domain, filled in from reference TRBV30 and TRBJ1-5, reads SQTIHQWPATLVQPVGSPLSLECTVEGTSNPNLYWYRQAAGRGLQLLFYSVGIGQISSEVPQNLSASRPQDRQFILSSKKLLLSDSGFYLCAWSGGINQPQHFGDGTRLSIL.